This is a list of T cell receptor beta chains from one sample in a study of response to subunit inactivated influenza vaccine. TCRdb used MiXCR to reprocess the RT-PCR reads, holding one entry per CDR3 protein. The repertoire holds roughly 540,000 distinct CDR3 sequences, roughly 25% seen once, with 2.5% to 3% in the top ten. In addition, the sample was reused for a study of T cells expressing NK-cell markers.

Material: CD4+ T cells sorted from PBMCs, obtained roughly 12 days after vaccination. These receptors came from a man aged 45-65 years who received an inactivated influenza vaccine. Both conserved end residues are part of each CDR3. A D gene is named only where the DNA matches it firmly. The listing skips clone size in some rows; elsewhere it reads once, few, many or a size class.

d_call: .
v_call: TRBV3-1
j_call: TRBJ2-5
clone_size: few
cdr3_aa: CASSQDFETQYF
cdr3_nt: TGTGCCAGCAGCCAAGACTTTGAGACCCAGTACTTC

d_call: .
v_call: TRBV7-2
j_call: TRBJ2-4
clone_size: few
cdr3_aa: CASSLRRALAKNIQYF
cdr3_nt: TGTGCCAGCAGCTTAAGGCGTGCCCTAGCCAAAAACATTCAGTACTTC

d_call: .
v_call: TRBV6-5
j_call: TRBJ1-5
clone_size: .
cdr3_aa: CASSYLAGDSNQPQHF
cdr3_nt: TGTGCCAGCAGTTACCTGGCAGGGGATAGCAATCAGCCCCAGCATTTT

d_call: TRBD1
v_call: TRBV12-3/TRBV12-4
j_call: TRBJ1-5
clone_size: .
cdr3_aa: CASSPTHTGAGQPQHF
cdr3_nt: TGTGCCAGCAGCCCTACCCACACAGGGGCGGGGCAGCCCCAGCATTTT

d_call: .
v_call: TRBV7-8
j_call: TRBJ2-4
clone_size: .
cdr3_aa: CASSLVSGSKNIQYF
cdr3_nt: TGTGCCAGCAGCTTAGTTTCGGGTTCCAAAAACATTCAGTACTTC

d_call: TRBD1
v_call: TRBV20-1
j_call: TRBJ2-5
clone_size: .
cdr3_aa: CSARVQGHVETQYF
cdr3_nt: TGCAGTGCTAGAGTACAGGGGCATGTAGAGACCCAGTACTTC

d_call: .
v_call: TRBV12-3/TRBV12-4
j_call: TRBJ2-7
clone_size: many
cdr3_aa: CASSLYGDTYEQYF
cdr3_nt: TGTGCCAGCAGTTTATACGGGGATACCTACGAGCAGTACTTC

d_call: TRBD2
v_call: TRBV10-3
j_call: TRBJ2-3
clone_size: few
cdr3_aa: CAISSGPAREDTQYF
cdr3_nt: TGTGCCATATCTAGCGGGCCCGCACGAGAAGATACGCAGTATTTT

d_call: .
v_call: TRBV11-2
j_call: TRBJ2-7
clone_size: .
cdr3_aa: CASSPLLWGSYEQYF
cdr3_nt: TGTGCCAGCAGCCCTCTTCTTTGGGGCAGCTACGAGCAGTACTTC

d_call: .
v_call: TRBV10-3
j_call: TRBJ1-2
clone_size: few
cdr3_aa: CAISSGFINYGYTF
cdr3_nt: TGTGCCATCAGTTCAGGGTTCATTAACTATGGCTACACCTTC